The clone carrying this T cell receptor beta chain has only a few counts. The target antigen is unknown. The junction departs from the called germline gene at one end, perhaps through a read error. The sample belongs to a study of CD8+CD57+ T cells in acquired aplastic anemia. For the study at large: When averaged, DNA from sorted CD4+ and CD8+ cells came to 2.5 to 3.5 ug. Study-wide points: There were some 30 CD8+ CDR3 sequences that occurred in both patients and controls. Patients and healthy controls showed no significant CD8+ Simpson's diversity difference.

CD8+CD57+ cell expansion had been shown by flow cytometry in patients chosen for sequencing. Every one of the patients had aplastic anemia (severe, acquired). The study profiled TCR beta VDJ and CDR3 using genomic DNA as template. TCRdb redid the calling of the reads with MiXCR, one entry per CDR3 protein. The profile shows fewer than 80,000 distinct CDR3 sequences, around 70% of them singletons. Germline V gene sequence: CDR1 SSHAT, CDR2 FNYEAQ (reference sequence). There are 13 residues in the CDR3. The sequenced sample consisted of sorted CD4+, CD8+, or CD8+CD57+ T cells (not recorded which) from PBMCs. This clonotype was sampled from a human donor with aplastic anemia. This sequence joins TRBV7-7 and TRBJ2-7, with no clear D. In DNA form, the CDR3 reads TGTGCTAGCAGCTACGGACGGAACTACGAGCAGTACTTC. This encodes CASSYGRNYEQYF.